This T cell receptor (beta chain) came from a study of cytomegalovirus exposure and HLA in healthy donors. Germline V gene data show CDR1 as SGHRS and CDR2 as YFSETQ. The CDR3 is 15 residues long. V shed 4 bases and J 2 bases; nucleotides not matched to a gene: 2. The PCR had 60 Vbeta and 13 Jbeta primers. The protocol was immunoSEQ multiplex PCR, while the TCRdb copy is restricted to in-frame clones and leaves out a portion. Of some 120,000 clones in the sample, approximately 69% were seen once. Sequenced: PBMCs. V is TRBV5-1 and J is TRBJ2-6, with 8 positions matching TRBD2. The source of this sequence is a man aged 40-50 years in good health and CMV-seropositive. The CDR3 spells CASSRGGAGANVLTF. CDR3 DNA sequence: TGCGCCAGCAGCCGGGGGGGAGCTGGGGCCAACGTCCTGACTTTC.